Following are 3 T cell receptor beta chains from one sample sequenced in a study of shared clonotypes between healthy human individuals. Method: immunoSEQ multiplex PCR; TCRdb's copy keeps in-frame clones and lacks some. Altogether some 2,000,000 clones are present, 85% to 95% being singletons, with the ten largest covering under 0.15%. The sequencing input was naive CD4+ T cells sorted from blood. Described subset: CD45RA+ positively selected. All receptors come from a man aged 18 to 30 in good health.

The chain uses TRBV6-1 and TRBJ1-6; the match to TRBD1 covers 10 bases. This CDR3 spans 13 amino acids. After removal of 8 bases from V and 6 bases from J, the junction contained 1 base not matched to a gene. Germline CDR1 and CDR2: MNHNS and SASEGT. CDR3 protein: CASGTGVNSPLHF. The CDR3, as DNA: TGTGCCAGCGGGACAGGGGTTAATTCACCCCTCCACTTT.

The CDR3: CASSPEPIRNQPQHF. Written as DNA, the CDR3 is TGCGCCAGCAGTCCCGAGCCCATACGCAATCAGCCCCAGCATTTT. The V gene is TRBV10-2, the J gene TRBJ1-5; D is unclear. CDR3 length: 15 residues. With 5 bases removed from V and 2 bases from J, the gap between germline ends came to 13 bases. Germline loops: CDR1 WSHSY, CDR2 SAAADI.

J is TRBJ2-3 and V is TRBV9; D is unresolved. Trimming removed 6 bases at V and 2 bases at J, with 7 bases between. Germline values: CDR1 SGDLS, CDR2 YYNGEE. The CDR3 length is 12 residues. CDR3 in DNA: TGTGCCAGCAACTATCTCACAGATACGCAGTATTTT. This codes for CASNYLTDTQYF.